Listed below are T cell receptor beta chains from one sample, sequenced in a study of a mutant IDH1 vaccine in newly diagnosed glioma. The method was immunoSEQ multiplex PCR; TCRdb's version includes in-frame clones alone and lacks a portion of them. Among around 100,000 clones listed, just under 90% were seen once. These receptors are not linked to any known antigen. Sequencing was performed on PBMCs, taken from a glioma patient whose treatment included an IDH1 peptide vaccine. These receptors originate from a woman aged 50 to 60 with glioma. Each CDR3 is given with its conserved first and last residue. Fields, in order: CDR3 DNA, CDR3 protein, V gene, clone size, J gene, D gene. D genes are given only for firm matches. Size is stated for part of the rows, as once, few or many counts, or as a class when the clone is expanded.

DNA: TGTGCCAGTCAGCTTCAGGGAAGCGAGCAGTACTTC
CDR3: CASQLQGSEQYF
V: TRBV2
size: NA
J: TRBJ2-7
D: NA

DNA: TGTGCCAGCAGACGACAGGGAAGGGGAGAGACCCAGTACTTC
CDR3: CASRRQGRGETQYF
V: TRBV28
size: NA
J: TRBJ2-5
D: TRBD1

DNA: TGTGCCACCAGGACAGGGAATTGGGATGAGCAGTTCTTC
CDR3: CATRTGNWDEQFF
V: TRBV10-3
size: NA
J: TRBJ2-1
D: TRBD1

DNA: TGTGCCAGCAGCTTGGGGGCAGGAACCTACGAGCAGTACTTC
CDR3: CASSLGAGTYEQYF
V: TRBV5-5
size: NA
J: TRBJ2-7
D: NA

DNA: TGTGCCAGCAGCCCTGGTCAGGGACAGGGTTCGAATCAGCCCCAGCATTTT
CDR3: CASSPGQGQGSNQPQHF
V: TRBV21-1
size: NA
J: TRBJ1-5
D: NA

DNA: TGTGCCAGCTCACCCTCGCATGGGGAGACCCAGTACTTC
CDR3: CASSPSHGETQYF
V: TRBV18
size: NA
J: TRBJ2-5
D: NA

DNA: TGTGCCAGCAGCCCTAAGCTTAAGGGGGGCTACGAGCAGTACTTC
CDR3: CASSPKLKGGYEQYF
V: TRBV9
size: few
J: TRBJ2-7
D: NA

DNA: TGCGCCAGCAGCCGCCTCCAGGGGTCCGGGGAGCTGTTTTTT
CDR3: CASSRLQGSGELFF
V: TRBV4-1
size: NA
J: TRBJ2-2
D: NA

DNA: TGTGCCAGCAGTGTGACAGGCTATGGCTACACCTTC
CDR3: CASSVTGYGYTF
V: TRBV2
size: few
J: TRBJ1-2
D: NA

DNA: TGTGCCAGCAGCGTCGGGGGGGCGATTACTAATGAAAAACTGTTTTTT
CDR3: CASSVGGAITNEKLFF
V: TRBV9
size: NA
J: TRBJ1-4
D: NA

DNA: TGCGCCAGCAGCTTGGGGAGCCGCACAGATACGCAGTATTTT
CDR3: CASSLGSRTDTQYF
V: TRBV5-1
size: NA
J: TRBJ2-3
D: NA

DNA: TGTGCCAGCAGTTACTCGCGACTTCTAATACATGAGCAGTTCTTC
CDR3: CASSYSRLLIHEQFF
V: TRBV6-5
size: NA
J: TRBJ2-1
D: NA

DNA: TGTGCCATCAGTGGACAGGGGGGGGAGCAGTACTTC
CDR3: CAISGQGGEQYF
V: TRBV10-3
size: NA
J: TRBJ2-7
D: TRBD1

DNA: TGTGCCATCAGTCGGACGGGAGGCCGGCAAGATACGCAGTATTTT
CDR3: CAISRTGGRQDTQYF
V: TRBV10-3
size: NA
J: TRBJ2-3
D: TRBD2

DNA: TGCGCCAGCAACACCGGGACTAGCGAAGAGACCCAGTACTTC
CDR3: CASNTGTSEETQYF
V: TRBV5-1
size: NA
J: TRBJ2-5
D: TRBD2

DNA: TGTGCCAGCAGCCCAGGGTTCAATCAGCCCCAGCATTTT
CDR3: CASSPGFNQPQHF
V: TRBV4-2
size: few
J: TRBJ1-5
D: NA

DNA: TGTGCCAGCAGCCGACTAGCGGGAGGGCCAAGGACCGGGGAGCTGTTTTTT
CDR3: CASSRLAGGPRTGELFF
V: TRBV2
size: NA
J: TRBJ2-2
D: TRBD2

DNA: TGTGCCAGCTCACCCACACACGGTTACGAGCAGTACTTC
CDR3: CASSPTHGYEQYF
V: TRBV18
size: NA
J: TRBJ2-7
D: NA

DNA: TGCGCCAGCAGCATAGACAGGGGAGGTCAGCCCCAGCATTTT
CDR3: CASSIDRGGQPQHF
V: TRBV5-1
size: few
J: TRBJ1-5
D: TRBD1

DNA: TGTGCCAGCAGCGTCCCGAGGGGGCGACTTGGAAACACCATATATTTT
CDR3: CASSVPRGRLGNTIYF
V: TRBV11-2
size: NA
J: TRBJ1-3
D: TRBD1

DNA: TGCGCCAGCAGCTTGGCGGCTAGCGGGAGAGCCGAGCAGTACTTC
CDR3: CASSLAASGRAEQYF
V: TRBV5-1
size: NA
J: TRBJ2-7
D: TRBD2

DNA: TGTGCCACCTCCGAGGGCTGGGACACTGAAGCTTTCTTT
CDR3: CATSEGWDTEAFF
V: TRBV6-1
size: NA
J: TRBJ1-1
D: NA

DNA: TGTGCCAGCAGCTTAACGGGGGCGCAGGACACTGAAGCTTTCTTT
CDR3: CASSLTGAQDTEAFF
V: TRBV7-9
size: NA
J: TRBJ1-1
D: NA

DNA: TGTGCCAGCAGTTGGACGGTTGAGAAAAATTCACCCCTCCACTTT
CDR3: CASSWTVEKNSPLHF
V: TRBV27
size: once
J: TRBJ1-6
D: NA

DNA: TGTGCCAGCAGTTTCGGACAGGTACCGTACGAGCAGTACTTC
CDR3: CASSFGQVPYEQYF
V: TRBV28
size: NA
J: TRBJ2-7
D: TRBD1

DNA: TGCGCCAGCAGATTGGAGGGGGCAAACATTCAGTACTTC
CDR3: CASRLEGANIQYF
V: TRBV5-1
size: NA
J: TRBJ2-4
D: NA

DNA: TGTGCCAGCAGTTCCATGCATCTAGCGGGAGGGAACACCGGGGAGCTGTTTTTT
CDR3: CASSSMHLAGGNTGELFF
V: TRBV27
size: NA
J: TRBJ2-2
D: TRBD2

DNA: TGTGCCAGCAGCTTAAGACTAGCGGGGGGAGATACGCAGTATTTT
CDR3: CASSLRLAGGDTQYF
V: TRBV5-6
size: NA
J: TRBJ2-3
D: TRBD2

DNA: TGTGCCACCAGCAGAGATACGGGCAGGGGCGAGACCCAGTACTTC
CDR3: CATSRDTGRGETQYF
V: TRBV15
size: once
J: TRBJ2-5
D: NA

DNA: TGTGCCAGACCGGATAACGGGGACGGCCAGCTCAACTATGGCTACACCTTC
CDR3: CARPDNGDGQLNYGYTF
V: TRBV19
size: NA
J: TRBJ1-2
D: NA

DNA: TGCGCCAGCAGTGGACAGGGAGGAAACACCATATATTTT
CDR3: CASSGQGGNTIYF
V: TRBV10-2
size: NA
J: TRBJ1-3
D: TRBD1

DNA: TGTGCCAGCAGCAAGCAGGTGAGCACTGAAGCTTTCTTT
CDR3: CASSKQVSTEAFF
V: TRBV14
size: NA
J: TRBJ1-1
D: NA

DNA: TGTGCCAGCAGTTATTTTGACAGGGACGTGCTTGGCTACACCTTC
CDR3: CASSYFDRDVLGYTF
V: TRBV6-5
size: NA
J: TRBJ1-2
D: TRBD1

DNA: TGTGCCAGTAGTATGGGAGTAATGGCCAACGTCCTGACTTTC
CDR3: CASSMGVMANVLTF
V: TRBV19
size: NA
J: TRBJ2-6
D: NA

DNA: TGTGCCAGCAGCTCGGACGTCTCGAACACCGGGGAGCTGTTTTTT
CDR3: CASSSDVSNTGELFF
V: TRBV5-4
size: NA
J: TRBJ2-2
D: NA

DNA: TGTGCCAGCAGCGCGACTGATACGCAGTATTTT
CDR3: CASSATDTQYF
V: TRBV9
size: NA
J: TRBJ2-3
D: NA

DNA: TGTGCCAGCAGCCCCCAATACAATGAGCAGTTCTTC
CDR3: CASSPQYNEQFF
V: TRBV5-6
size: once
J: TRBJ2-1
D: NA

DNA: TGTGCCAGCAGCCTCAGAAACACTGAAGCTTTCTTT
CDR3: CASSLRNTEAFF
V: TRBV6-6
size: NA
J: TRBJ1-1
D: NA

DNA: TGTGCCAGCAGCTTCCGACTAGCGGGAGGGCTAAACACCGGGGAGCTGTTTTTT
CDR3: CASSFRLAGGLNTGELFF
V: TRBV7-2
size: NA
J: TRBJ2-2
D: TRBD2

DNA: TGTGCCAGCAGTCCCCAGGGACAGGGGGGGGACATTCAGTACTTC
CDR3: CASSPQGQGGDIQYF
V: TRBV2
size: NA
J: TRBJ2-4
D: TRBD1

DNA: TGTGCCAGCAGCGTAGCTGGCGGTCGGGTGGTTAGCACAGATACGCAGTATTTT
CDR3: CASSVAGGRVVSTDTQYF
V: TRBV9
size: once
J: TRBJ2-3
D: NA

DNA: TGTGCCAGCAGCGTAGATGTGAACACTGAAGCTTTCTTT
CDR3: CASSVDVNTEAFF
V: TRBV9
size: few
J: TRBJ1-1
D: NA

DNA: TGTGCCAGCAGTTCTAGCGGGATGGGCACAGGTACGCAGTATTTT
CDR3: CASSSSGMGTGTQYF
V: TRBV11-2
size: NA
J: TRBJ2-3
D: TRBD2

DNA: TGCGCCACCCGGCTCGGGATCATGAACACTGAAGCTTTCTTT
CDR3: CATRLGIMNTEAFF
V: TRBV10-2
size: NA
J: TRBJ1-1
D: NA

DNA: TGTGCCAGTAGGAGCGGTGCCGCGTCCTATAATTCACCCCTCCACTTT
CDR3: CASRSGAASYNSPLHF
V: TRBV19
size: few
J: TRBJ1-6
D: NA

DNA: TGTGCCAGCAGCTTGCTAGCGGGAGACAATGAGCAGTTCTTC
CDR3: CASSLLAGDNEQFF
V: TRBV7-3
size: NA
J: TRBJ2-1
D: TRBD2

DNA: TGCGCCAGCAGTGACAGGGGTTGGGGAGAAGCTTTCTTT
CDR3: CASSDRGWGEAFF
V: TRBV10-1
size: few
J: TRBJ1-1
D: NA

DNA: TGTGCCAGTAGTATTTCTAGCGGGGCCCACAATGAGCAGTTCTTC
CDR3: CASSISSGAHNEQFF
V: TRBV19
size: NA
J: TRBJ2-1
D: TRBD2

DNA: TGTGCCAGCAGTCCGTGGACAGGCGAAAACTATGGCTACACCTTC
CDR3: CASSPWTGENYGYTF
V: TRBV28
size: once
J: TRBJ1-2
D: TRBD1

DNA: TGTGCCAGCAGTATTCCACCGTACGAGCAGTACTTC
CDR3: CASSIPPYEQYF
V: TRBV6-6
size: NA
J: TRBJ2-7
D: NA